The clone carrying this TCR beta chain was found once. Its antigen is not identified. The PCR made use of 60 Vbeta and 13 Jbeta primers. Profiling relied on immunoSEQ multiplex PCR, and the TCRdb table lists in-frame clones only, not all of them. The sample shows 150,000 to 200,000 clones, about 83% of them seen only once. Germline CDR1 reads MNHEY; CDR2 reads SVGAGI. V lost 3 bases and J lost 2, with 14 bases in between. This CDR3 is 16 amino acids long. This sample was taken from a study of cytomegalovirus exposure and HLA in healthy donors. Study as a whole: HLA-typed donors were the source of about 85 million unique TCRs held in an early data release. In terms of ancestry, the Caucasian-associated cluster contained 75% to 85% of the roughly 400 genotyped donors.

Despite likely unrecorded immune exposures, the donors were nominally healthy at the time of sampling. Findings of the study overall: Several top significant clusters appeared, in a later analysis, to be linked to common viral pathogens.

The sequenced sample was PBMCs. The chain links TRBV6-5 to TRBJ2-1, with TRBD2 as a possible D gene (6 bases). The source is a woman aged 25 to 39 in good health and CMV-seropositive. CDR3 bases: TGTGCCAGCAGTTATGTCTCCGGGAGCACCTACAATGAGCAGTTCTTC. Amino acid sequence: CASSYVSGSTYNEQFF.